A selection of T cell receptor beta chains follows, all from one sample in a study of early T cells in non-severe SARS-CoV-2 infection. TCRdb itself ran the 5' RACE reads through MiXCR, one entry per CDR3 protein. Of nearly 95,000 distinct CDR3 sequences in the sample, approximately 15% were seen once. The sequencing used whole blood, collected at baseline. The receptors originated from an adult who was a healthcare worker with PCR-confirmed SARS-CoV-2 infection or an uninfected control (not recorded which). The CDR3 runs from the conserved cysteine through the conserved F or W. D genes are given only for firm matches. Expanded clones are given a class, and other clones once, few, many or no size at all.

D gene | clone size | J gene | V gene | CDR3 length | CDR3 protein | CDR3 DNA
- | - | TRBJ1-6 | TRBV12-3/TRBV12-4 | 13 | CASSGTSNSPLHF | TGTGCCAGTTCCGGGACAAGTAATTCACCCCTCCACTTT
- | - | TRBJ2-4 | TRBV7-9 | 18 | CASSLEIIGIRAKNIQYF | TGTGCCAGCAGCTTAGAAATTATCGGGATTAGAGCCAAAAACATTCAGTACTTC
TRBD2 | - | TRBJ2-3 | TRBV7-8 | 13 | CASSLGLADTQYF | TGTGCCAGCAGCTTGGGACTAGCAGATACGCAGTATTTT
- | many | TRBJ1-1 | TRBV14 | 12 | CASSQRGREAFF | TGTGCCAGCAGCCAGAGAGGGCGCGAAGCTTTCTTT
TRBD1 | - | TRBJ2-5 | TRBV7-2 | 16 | CASSLVTGQYQETQYF | TGTGCCAGCAGCTTAGTCACGGGACAGTACCAAGAGACCCAGTACTTC
- | - | TRBJ2-7 | TRBV3-1 | 12 | CASSPAAYEQYF | TGTGCCAGCAGCCCGGCGGCCTACGAGCAGTACTTC
- | few | TRBJ2-5 | TRBV20-1 | 14 | CSARNFGRAETQYF | TGCAGTGCTAGGAATTTTGGCAGGGCGGAGACCCAGTACTTC
- | few | TRBJ2-7 | TRBV27 | 14 | CASSEIGTGYEQYF | TGTGCCAGCAGTGAAATTGGGACGGGATACGAGCAGTACTTC
- | - | TRBJ2-7 | TRBV9 | 15 | CASSVTPDTIYEQYF | TGTGCCAGCAGCGTAACTCCGGACACGATCTACGAGCAGTACTTC
- | - | TRBJ2-5 | TRBV15 | 13 | CATSRGDPRTQYF | TGTGCCACCAGCAGAGGGGACCCCCGGACCCAGTACTTC
- | - | TRBJ2-1 | TRBV6-2/TRBV6-3 | 12 | CASSYRVSEQFF | TGTGCCAGCAGTTACAGGGTTAGTGAGCAGTTCTTC
TRBD2 | - | TRBJ2-7 | TRBV7-2 | 14 | CASSPGGTNNEQYF | TGTGCCAGCAGCCCGGGGGGGACTAATAACGAGCAGTACTTC
- | once | TRBJ1-2 | TRBV10-3 | 13 | CAISDRDIYGYTF | TGTGCCATCAGTGACCGGGACATCTATGGCTACACCTTC
- | - | TRBJ2-3 | TRBV13 | 15 | CASSFPLEIGDTQYF | TGTGCCAGCAGCTTCCCCTTAGAGATCGGAGATACGCAGTATTTT
- | - | TRBJ1-2 | TRBV20-1 | 14 | CSAREVQGSYGYTF | TGCAGTGCTAGAGAGGTTCAGGGCTCCTATGGCTACACCTTC
TRBD1 | - | TRBJ2-3 | TRBV6-1 | 17 | CASSEASPGGGTDTQYF | TGTGCCAGCAGTGAAGCGTCTCCAGGGGGTGGCACAGATACGCAGTATTTT
- | - | TRBJ2-3 | TRBV7-9 | 13 | CASSSQGGDTQYF | TGTGCCAGCAGCTCCCAGGGAGGCGATACGCAGTATTTT
TRBD1 | few | TRBJ2-1 | TRBV6-1 | 16 | CASRGHDGQGYNEQFF | TGTGCCAGCAGGGGTCATGATGGACAGGGGTACAATGAGCAGTTCTTC
- | - | TRBJ1-6 | TRBV7-6 | 16 | CASSSGPSRDNSPLHF | TGTGCCAGCAGCTCAGGTCCTTCACGGGATAATTCACCCCTCCACTTT
- | - | TRBJ1-5 | TRBV6-2/TRBV6-3 | 17 | CASSYRGPGHSNQPQHF | TGTGCCAGCAGTTATCGTGGACCCGGCCATAGCAATCAGCCCCAGCATTTT
- | - | TRBJ2-1 | TRBV6-5 | 15 | CASINAKGPYNEQFF | TGTGCCAGCATTAACGCGAAGGGCCCGTACAATGAGCAGTTCTTC
- | few | TRBJ2-7 | TRBV11-2 | 12 | CASSPNPYEQYF | TGTGCCAGCAGCCCTAACCCCTACGAGCAGTACTTC
- | - | TRBJ2-2 | TRBV18 | 14 | CASSPSSDTGELFF | TGTGCCAGCTCACCAAGTTCGGACACCGGGGAGCTGTTTTTT
- | medium-sized | TRBJ2-1 | TRBV28 | 11 | CASSLRGEQFF | TGTGCCAGCAGTTTACGGGGTGAGCAGTTCTTC
- | few | TRBJ2-2 | TRBV3-1 | 17 | CASSPSTGTTNTGELFF | TGTGCCAGCAGCCCTTCTACCGGGACCACGAACACCGGGGAGCTGTTTTTT
- | few | TRBJ2-5 | TRBV28 | 12 | CASSPTDATQYF | TGTGCCAGCAGTCCGACAGACGCGACCCAGTACTTC
- | - | TRBJ2-5 | TRBV20-1 | 15 | CSARDHRRGAETQYF | TGCAGTGCTAGAGATCATCGCAGGGGGGCAGAGACCCAGTACTTC
- | - | TRBJ2-7 | TRBV10-2 | 14 | CASSATSRSYEQYF | TGCGCCAGCAGTGCCACTAGTCGCTCCTACGAGCAGTACTTC
- | - | TRBJ2-7 | TRBV4-1 | 15 | CASSQWLVSLGEQYF | TGCGCCAGCAGCCAATGGTTGGTGAGTTTGGGGGAGCAGTACTTC
- | - | TRBJ1-5 | TRBV12-3/TRBV12-4 | 15 | CASSLSYGVGQPQHF | TGTGCCAGCAGTTTATCTTATGGTGTTGGGCAGCCCCAGCATTTT
- | few | TRBJ1-2 | TRBV3-1 | 11 | CASSQGGFYTF | TGTGCCAGCAGCCAAGGGGGATTCTACACCTTC
- | - | TRBJ1-1 | TRBV7-2 | 11 | CASSLSRLAFF | TGTGCCAGCAGCTTAAGCAGGCTCGCCTTTTTT
- | many | TRBJ1-3 | TRBV29-1 | 11 | CSVGHENTIYF | TGCAGCGTTGGCCATGAAAACACCATATATTTT
- | many | TRBJ2-2 | TRBV6-2/TRBV6-3 | 13 | CASALQGTGELFF | TGTGCCAGCGCCCTCCAAGGCACCGGGGAGCTGTTTTTT
- | - | TRBJ2-3 | TRBV9 | 14 | CASSPRPITDTQYF | TGTGCCAGCAGCCCCCGTCCGATCACAGATACGCAGTATTTT
- | once | TRBJ1-1 | TRBV6-6 | 13 | CASSYGGMAEAFF | TGTGCCAGCAGTTACGGAGGTATGGCTGAAGCTTTCTTT
TRBD2 | few | TRBJ2-7 | TRBV20-1 | 13 | CSASSGRAYEQYF | TGCAGTGCTAGCAGCGGGAGAGCCTACGAGCAGTACTTC
TRBD1 | - | TRBJ1-1 | TRBV6-1 | 16 | CASSVSAGQGNTEAFF | TGTGCCAGCAGTGTATCGGCTGGACAGGGCAACACTGAAGCTTTCTTT
TRBD1 | few | TRBJ2-7 | TRBV4-3 | 15 | CASTPETGSSYEQYF | TGCGCCAGCACGCCAGAGACAGGGAGTTCCTACGAGCAGTACTTC
- | many | TRBJ2-2 | TRBV7-9 | 13 | CASSEPNTGELFF | TGTGCCAGCAGCGAGCCAAACACCGGGGAGCTGTTTTTT
- | - | TRBJ2-7 | TRBV20-1 | 15 | CSAADYDPGIYEQYF | TGCAGTGCTGCGGACTACGATCCCGGTATATACGAGCAGTACTTC
- | - | TRBJ2-1 | TRBV20-1 | 13 | CSARALRGHEQFF | TGCAGTGCTAGAGCCCTGCGTGGCCATGAGCAGTTCTTC